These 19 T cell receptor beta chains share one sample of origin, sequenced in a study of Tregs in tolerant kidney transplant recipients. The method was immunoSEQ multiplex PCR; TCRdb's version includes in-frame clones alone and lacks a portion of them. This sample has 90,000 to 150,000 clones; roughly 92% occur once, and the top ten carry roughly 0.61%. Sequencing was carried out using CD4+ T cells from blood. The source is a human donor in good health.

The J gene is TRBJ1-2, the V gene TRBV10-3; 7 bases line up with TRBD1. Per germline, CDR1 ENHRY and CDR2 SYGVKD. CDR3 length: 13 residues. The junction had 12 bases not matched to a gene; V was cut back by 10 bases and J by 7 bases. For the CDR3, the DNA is TGTGCCACTCATAACGCAGGGGGATCTGGCTACACCTTC. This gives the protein CATHNAGGSGYTF.

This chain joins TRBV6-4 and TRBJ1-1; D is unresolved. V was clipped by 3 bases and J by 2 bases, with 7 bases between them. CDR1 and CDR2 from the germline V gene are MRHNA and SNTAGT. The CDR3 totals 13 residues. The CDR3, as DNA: TGTGCCAGCAGTGATCGGGAAAACACTGAAGCTTTCTTT. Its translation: CASSDRENTEAFF.

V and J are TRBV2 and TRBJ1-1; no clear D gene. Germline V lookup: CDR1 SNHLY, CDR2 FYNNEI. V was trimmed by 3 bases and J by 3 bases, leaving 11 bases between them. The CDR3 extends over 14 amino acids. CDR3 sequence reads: CASSDEGRYTEAFF. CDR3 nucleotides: TGTGCCAGCAGTGACGAGGGTCGGTACACTGAAGCTTTCTTT. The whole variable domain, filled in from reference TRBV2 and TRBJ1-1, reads EPEVTQTPSHQVTQMGQEVILRCVPISNHLYFYWYRQILGQKVEFLVSFYNNEISEKSEIFDDQFSVERPDGSNFTLKIRSTKLEDSAMYFCASSDEGRYTEAFFGQGTRLTVV.

The CDR3 nucleotides are TGTGCCAGCTCACCGCAACAGGGGTACCAAGAGACCCAGTACTTC. Its translation: CASSPQQGYQETQYF. The chain links TRBV18 to TRBJ2-5; 7 positions agree with TRBD1. Germline V gives CDR1 KGHSH, CDR2 LQKENI. This CDR3 region has 15 residues. Trimming took 3 bases from V and 0 from J; bases not matched to a gene: 4.

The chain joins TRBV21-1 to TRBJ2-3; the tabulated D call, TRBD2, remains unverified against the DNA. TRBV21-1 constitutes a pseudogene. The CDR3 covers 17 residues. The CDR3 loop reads CASITGLAGGCTDTQYF. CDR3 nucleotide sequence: TGTGCCAGCATTACTGGACTAGCGGGAGGGTGCACAGATACGCAGTATTTT.

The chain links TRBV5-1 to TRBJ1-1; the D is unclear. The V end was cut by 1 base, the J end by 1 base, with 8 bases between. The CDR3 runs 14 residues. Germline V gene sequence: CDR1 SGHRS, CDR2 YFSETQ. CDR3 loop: CASSLWTGNTEAFF. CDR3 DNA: TGCGCCAGCAGCTTGTGGACGGGGAACACTGAAGCTTTCTTT. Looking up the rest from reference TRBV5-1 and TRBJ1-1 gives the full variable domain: KAGVTQTPRYLIKTRGQQVTLSCSPISGHRSVSWYQQTPGQGLQFLFEYFSETQRNKGNFPGRFSGRQFSNSRSEMNVSTLELGDSALYLCASSLWTGNTEAFFGQGTRLTVV.

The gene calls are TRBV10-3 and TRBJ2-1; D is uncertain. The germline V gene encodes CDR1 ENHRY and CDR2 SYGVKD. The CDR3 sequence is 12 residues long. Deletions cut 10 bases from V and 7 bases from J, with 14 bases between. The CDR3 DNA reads TGTGCCACGAACAACCCGAGTAATGAGCAGTTCTTC. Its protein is CATNNPSNEQFF.

The CDR3 loop is CASSQDRVGGYTF. The CDR3 DNA reads TGTGCCAGCAGTCAAGACAGGGTTGGGGGCTACACCTTC. This sequence joins TRBV6-1 and TRBJ1-2, with 7 bases identical to TRBD1. The CDR3 spans 13 residues. The junction had 8 bases not matched to a gene; V was cut back by 5 bases and J by 8 bases. Germline V gene sequence: CDR1 MNHNS, CDR2 SASEGT.

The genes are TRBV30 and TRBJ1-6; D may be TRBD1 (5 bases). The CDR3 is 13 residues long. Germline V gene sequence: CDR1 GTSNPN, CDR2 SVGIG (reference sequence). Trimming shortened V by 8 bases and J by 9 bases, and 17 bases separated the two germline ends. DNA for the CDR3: TGTGCCAGATCCCTGGGGGAGAGTTCACCCCTCCACTTT. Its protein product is CARSLGESSPLHF.

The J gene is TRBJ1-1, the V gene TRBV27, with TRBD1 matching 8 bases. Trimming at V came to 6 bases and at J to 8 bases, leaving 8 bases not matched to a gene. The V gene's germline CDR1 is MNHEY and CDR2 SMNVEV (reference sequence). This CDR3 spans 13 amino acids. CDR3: CASRLDRELEAFF. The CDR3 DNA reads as TGTGCCAGCAGACTGGACAGGGAGTTAGAAGCTTTCTTT.

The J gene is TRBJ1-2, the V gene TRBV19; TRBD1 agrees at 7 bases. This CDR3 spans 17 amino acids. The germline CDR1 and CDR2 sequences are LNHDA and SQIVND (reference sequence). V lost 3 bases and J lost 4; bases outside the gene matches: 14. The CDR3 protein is CASSIRGDRAIGYGYTF. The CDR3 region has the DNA TGTGCCAGTAGTATTAGAGGCGACAGGGCGATTGGCTATGGCTACACCTTC.

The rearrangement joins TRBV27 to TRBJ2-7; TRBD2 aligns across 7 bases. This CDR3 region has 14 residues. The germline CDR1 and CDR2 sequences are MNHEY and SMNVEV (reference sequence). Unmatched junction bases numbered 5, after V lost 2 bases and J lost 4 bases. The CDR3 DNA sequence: TGTGCCAGCAGTTTACAAAGTAGCGGGTACGAGCAGTACTTC. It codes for CASSLQSSGYEQYF.

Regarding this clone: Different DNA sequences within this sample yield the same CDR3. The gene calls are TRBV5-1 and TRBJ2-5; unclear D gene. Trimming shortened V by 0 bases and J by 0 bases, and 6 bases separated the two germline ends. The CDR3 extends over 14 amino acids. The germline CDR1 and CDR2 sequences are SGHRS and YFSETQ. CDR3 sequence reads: CASSLGADQETQYF. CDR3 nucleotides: TGCGCCAGCAGCTTGGGTGCGGACCAAGAGACCCAGTACTTC.

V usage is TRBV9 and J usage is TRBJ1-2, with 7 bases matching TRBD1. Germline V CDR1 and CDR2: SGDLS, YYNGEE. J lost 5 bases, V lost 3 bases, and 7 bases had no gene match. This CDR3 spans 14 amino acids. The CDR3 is CASSDGGGEYGYTF. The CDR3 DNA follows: TGTGCCAGCAGCGATGGAGGGGGCGAGTATGGCTACACCTTC.

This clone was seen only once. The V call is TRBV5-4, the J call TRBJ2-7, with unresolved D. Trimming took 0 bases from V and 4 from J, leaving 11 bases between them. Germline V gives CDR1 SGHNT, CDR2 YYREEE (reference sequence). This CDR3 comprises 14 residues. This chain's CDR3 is CASSLGSPFYEQYF. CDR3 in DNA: TGTGCCAGCAGCTTGGGTTCACCCTTTTACGAGCAGTACTTC.

CDR3 DNA sequence: TGTGCCAGCTGGGGTAACAGGGTCGATCAGCCCCAGCATTTT. Its protein product is CASWGNRVDQPQHF. This rearrangement joins TRBV6-1 to TRBJ1-5; TRBD1 is a possible D gene (6 bases). In germline, CDR1 is MNHNS, CDR2 SASEGT. The length of the CDR3 is 14 residues. V gave up 8 bases and J gave up 5 bases, with 16 bases separating them.

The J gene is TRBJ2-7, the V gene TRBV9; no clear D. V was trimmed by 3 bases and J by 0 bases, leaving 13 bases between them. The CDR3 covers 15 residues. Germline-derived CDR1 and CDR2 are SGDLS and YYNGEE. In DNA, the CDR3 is TGTGCCAGCAGCGCCAGCCAGTCGAGCTCCTACGAGCAGTACTTC. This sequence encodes CASSASQSSSYEQYF.

The CDR3 loop is CASSLYTGTLNTEAFF. In DNA form, the CDR3 reads TGTGCCAGCAGCTTGTACACAGGGACCTTGAACACTGAAGCTTTCTTT. The V gene is TRBV5-4, the J gene TRBJ1-1; the D gene is possibly TRBD1 (6 bases). The germline V and J ends were trimmed by 1 base and 0 bases, with 13 bases remaining between them. The germline V gene has CDR1 SGHNT and CDR2 YYREEE (reference sequence). CDR3 size: 16 residues.

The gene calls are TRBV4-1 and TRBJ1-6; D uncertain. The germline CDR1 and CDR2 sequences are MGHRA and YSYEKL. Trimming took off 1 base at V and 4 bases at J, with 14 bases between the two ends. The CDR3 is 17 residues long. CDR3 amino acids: CASSQVLTRGYNSPLHF. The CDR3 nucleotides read TGCGCCAGCAGCCAAGTCCTAACCCGAGGGTATAATTCACCCCTCCACTTT.